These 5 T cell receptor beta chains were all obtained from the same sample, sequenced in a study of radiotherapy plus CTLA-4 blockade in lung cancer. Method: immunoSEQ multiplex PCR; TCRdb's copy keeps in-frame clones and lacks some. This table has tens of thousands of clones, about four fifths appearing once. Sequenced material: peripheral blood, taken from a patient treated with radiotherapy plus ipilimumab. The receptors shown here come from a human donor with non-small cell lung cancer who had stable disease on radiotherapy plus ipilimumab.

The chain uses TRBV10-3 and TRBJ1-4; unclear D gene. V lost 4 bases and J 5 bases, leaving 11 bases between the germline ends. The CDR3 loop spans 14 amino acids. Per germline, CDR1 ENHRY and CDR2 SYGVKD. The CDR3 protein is CAISADGGNEKLFF. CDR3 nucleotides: TGTGCCATCAGTGCGGACGGTGGAAATGAAAAACTGTTTTTT.

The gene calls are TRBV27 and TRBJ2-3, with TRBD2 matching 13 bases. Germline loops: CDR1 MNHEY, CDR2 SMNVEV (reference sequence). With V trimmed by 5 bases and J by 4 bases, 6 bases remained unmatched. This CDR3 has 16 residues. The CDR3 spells CASSVTGTSGADTQYF. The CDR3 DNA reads TGTGCCAGCAGTGTCACCGGGACTAGCGGGGCAGATACGCAGTATTTT.

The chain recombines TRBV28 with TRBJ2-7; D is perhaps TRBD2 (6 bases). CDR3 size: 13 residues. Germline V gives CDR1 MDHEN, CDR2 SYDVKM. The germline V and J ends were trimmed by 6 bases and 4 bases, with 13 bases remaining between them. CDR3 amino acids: CASSQSEGYEQYF. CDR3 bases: TGTGCCAGCAGCCAATCGGAGGGATACGAGCAGTACTTC.

For the CDR3, the DNA is TGTGCCAGCAGCTTAAAAGTCCCGGCGGGTGAGCAGTTCTTC. Its protein product is CASSLKVPAGEQFF. This rearrangement joins TRBV11-2 to TRBJ2-1; D possibly corresponds to TRBD2 (5 bases). V was trimmed by 2 bases and J by 9 bases, leaving 14 bases between them. The V gene's germline CDR1 is SGHAT and CDR2 FQNNGV. The CDR3 is 14 amino acids. The full variable domain, in which reference TRBV11-2 and TRBJ2-1 provide the parts outside the CDR3, is EAGVAQSPRYKIIEKRQSVAFWCNPISGHATLYWYQQILGQGPKLLIQFQNNGVVDDSQLPKDRFSAERLKGVDSTLKIQPAKLEDSAVYLCASSLKVPAGEQFFGPGTRLTVL.

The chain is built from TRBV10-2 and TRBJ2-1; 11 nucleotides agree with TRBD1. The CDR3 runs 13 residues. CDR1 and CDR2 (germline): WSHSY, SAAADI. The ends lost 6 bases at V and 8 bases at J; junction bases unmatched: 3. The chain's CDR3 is CASRRTGGHEQFF. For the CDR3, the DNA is TGCGCCAGCAGAAGGACAGGGGGCCATGAGCAGTTCTTC.